Described below is a single T cell receptor beta chain sequence and its context. Produced via immunoSEQ multiplex PCR; TCRdb's table is partial and in-frame only. Of approximately 94,000 clones detected, around 96% appear once; the ten largest clones hold roughly 0.39%. Germline loops: CDR1 LNHDA, CDR2 SQIVND (reference sequence). The CDR3 has 11 amino acids. V was cut by 10 bases and J by 6 bases, with 12 bases left in between. The record originates from a study of technical replicates of blood from several donors. The V gene is TRBV19, the J gene TRBJ1-2, with D possibly TRBD1 on 5 matching bases. Source material: T cells isolated from PBMCs. The clonotype originates from a human donor in good health. The CDR3 DNA is TGTGCCACCGAGGGAGGGGATGGCTACACCTTC. As protein: CATEGGDGYTF.